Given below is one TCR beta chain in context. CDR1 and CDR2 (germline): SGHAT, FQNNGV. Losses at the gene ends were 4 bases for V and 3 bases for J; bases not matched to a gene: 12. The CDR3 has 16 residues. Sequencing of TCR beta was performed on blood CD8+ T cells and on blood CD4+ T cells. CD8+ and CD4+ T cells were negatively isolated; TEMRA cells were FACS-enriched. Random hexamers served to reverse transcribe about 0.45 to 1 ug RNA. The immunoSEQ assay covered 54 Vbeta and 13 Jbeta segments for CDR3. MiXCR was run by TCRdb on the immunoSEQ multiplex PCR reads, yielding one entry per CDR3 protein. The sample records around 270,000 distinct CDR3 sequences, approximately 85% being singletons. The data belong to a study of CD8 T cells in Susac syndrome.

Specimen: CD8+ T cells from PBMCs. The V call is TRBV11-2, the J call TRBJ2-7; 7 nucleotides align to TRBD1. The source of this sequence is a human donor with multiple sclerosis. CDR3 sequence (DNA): TGTGCCAGCAGCTCAAGCCCCCGGGACAGCTTCTACGAGCAGTACTTC. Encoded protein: CASSSSPRDSFYEQYF.